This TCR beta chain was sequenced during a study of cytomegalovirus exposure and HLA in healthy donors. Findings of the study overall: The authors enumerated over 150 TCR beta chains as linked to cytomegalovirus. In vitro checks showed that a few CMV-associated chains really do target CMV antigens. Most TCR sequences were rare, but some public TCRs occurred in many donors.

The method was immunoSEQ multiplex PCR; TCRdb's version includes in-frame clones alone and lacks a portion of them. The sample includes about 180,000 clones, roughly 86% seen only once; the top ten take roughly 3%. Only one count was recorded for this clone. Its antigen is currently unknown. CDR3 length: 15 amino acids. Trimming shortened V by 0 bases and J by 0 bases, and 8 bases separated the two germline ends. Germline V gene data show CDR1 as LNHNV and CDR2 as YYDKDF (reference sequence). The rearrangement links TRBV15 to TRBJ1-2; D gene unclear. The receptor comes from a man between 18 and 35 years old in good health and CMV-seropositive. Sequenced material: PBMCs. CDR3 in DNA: TGTGCCACCAGCAGAGAGGAGGCACCTAACTATGGCTACACCTTC. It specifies CATSREEAPNYGYTF.